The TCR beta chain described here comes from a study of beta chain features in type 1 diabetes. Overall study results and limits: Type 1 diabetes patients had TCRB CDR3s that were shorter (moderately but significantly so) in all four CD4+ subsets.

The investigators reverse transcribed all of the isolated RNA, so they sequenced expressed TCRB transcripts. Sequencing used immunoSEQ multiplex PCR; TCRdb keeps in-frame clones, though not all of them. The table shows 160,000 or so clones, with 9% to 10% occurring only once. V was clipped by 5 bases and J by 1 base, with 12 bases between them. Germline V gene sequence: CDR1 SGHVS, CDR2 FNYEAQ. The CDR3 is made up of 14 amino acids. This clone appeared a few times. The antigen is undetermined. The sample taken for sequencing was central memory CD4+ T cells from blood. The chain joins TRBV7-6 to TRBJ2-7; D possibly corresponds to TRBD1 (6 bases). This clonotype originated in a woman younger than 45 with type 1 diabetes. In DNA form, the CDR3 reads TGTGCCAGCAGCCCAGGGGACCGGTCCTACGAGCAGTACTTC. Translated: CASSPGDRSYEQYF.